The present T cell receptor beta chain was sequenced within a study of T cell responses to AZD1222 COVID-19 vaccine. Libraries were prepared by immunoSEQ multiplex PCR; TCRdb keeps only in-frame clonotypes and omits some of them. The sample carries about 130,000 clones, 80% to 90% recorded once. Germline CDR1 reads SGHRS; CDR2 reads YFSETQ. Trimming took 2 bases from V and 1 from J; bases not matched to a gene: 2. This CDR3 is built from 14 residues. Of note for this clone: Its target is unknown. Other nucleotide sequences in the sample specify the same CDR3.

Study-wide points: Seropositive at baseline were only six AZD1222 recipients. It should be noted that donors were predominantly white British and more often female, and clonal diversity was possibly underestimated.

The receptor's source is an adult in good health. The input for sequencing was peripheral blood, taken on day 0 of AZD1222 vaccination. The V and J genes are TRBV5-1 and TRBJ1-1; 7 positions match TRBD1. CDR3 sequence: CASSLRTGNTEAFF. DNA of the CDR3: TGCGCCAGCAGCTTAAGGACAGGGAACACTGAAGCTTTCTTT.